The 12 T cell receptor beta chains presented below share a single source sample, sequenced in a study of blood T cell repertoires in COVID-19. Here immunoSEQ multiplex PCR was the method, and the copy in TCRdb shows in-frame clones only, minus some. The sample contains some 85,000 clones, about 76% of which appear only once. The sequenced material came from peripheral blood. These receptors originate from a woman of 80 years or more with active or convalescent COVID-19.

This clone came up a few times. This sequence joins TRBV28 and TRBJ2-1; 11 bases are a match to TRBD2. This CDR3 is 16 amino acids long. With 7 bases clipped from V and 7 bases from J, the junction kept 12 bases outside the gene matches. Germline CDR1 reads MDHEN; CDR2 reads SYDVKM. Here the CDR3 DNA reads TGTGCCAGCAACTCCGGTAGCGGGGGGGCGGTAAATGAGCAGTTCTTC. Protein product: CASNSGSGGAVNEQFF. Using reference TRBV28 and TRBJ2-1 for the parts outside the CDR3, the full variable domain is DVKVTQSSRYLVKRTGEKVFLECVQDMDHENMFWYRQDPGLGLRLIYFSYDVKMKEKGDIPEGYSVSREKKERFSLILESASTNQTSMYLCASNSGSGGAVNEQFFGPGTRLTVL.

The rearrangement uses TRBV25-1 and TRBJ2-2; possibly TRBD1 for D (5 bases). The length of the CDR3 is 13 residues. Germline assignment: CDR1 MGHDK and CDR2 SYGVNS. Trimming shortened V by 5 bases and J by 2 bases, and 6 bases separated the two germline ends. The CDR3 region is CASSRGNTGELFF. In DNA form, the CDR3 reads TGTGCCAGCAGTAGGGGTAACACCGGGGAGCTGTTTTTT.

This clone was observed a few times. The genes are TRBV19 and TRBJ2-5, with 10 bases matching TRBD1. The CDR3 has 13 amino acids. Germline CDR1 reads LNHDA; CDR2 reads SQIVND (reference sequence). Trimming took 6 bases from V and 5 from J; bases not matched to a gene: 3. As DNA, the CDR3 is TGTGCCAGTAGCTCGGGACAGGGGGAGACCCAGTACTTC. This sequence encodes CASSSGQGETQYF. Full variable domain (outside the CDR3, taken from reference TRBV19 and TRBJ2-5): DGGITQSPKYLFRKEGQNVTLSCEQNLNHDAMYWYRQDPGQGLRLIYYSQIVNDFQKGDIAEGYSVSREKKESFPLTVTSAQKNPTAFYLCASSSGQGETQYFGPGTRLLVL.

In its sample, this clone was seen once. Here the CDR3 DNA reads TGTGCCAGCAGTTACTCGATAGCGCCCTCCTACAATGAGCAGTTCTTC. Translated, it gives CASSYSIAPSYNEQFF. The chain employs TRBV6-2 or TRBV6-3 and TRBJ2-1, with D possibly being TRBD2 (5 bases). Trimming took off 0 bases at V and 0 bases at J, with 9 bases between the two ends. The CDR3 totals 16 residues. The germline V gene encodes CDR1 MNHEY and CDR2 SVGEGT.

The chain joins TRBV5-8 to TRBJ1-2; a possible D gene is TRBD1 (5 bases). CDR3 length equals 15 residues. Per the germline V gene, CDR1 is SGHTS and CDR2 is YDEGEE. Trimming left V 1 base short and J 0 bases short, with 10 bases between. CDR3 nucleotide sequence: TGTGCCAGCAGCTTGTCAGGGATGGCTAACTATGGCTACACCTTC. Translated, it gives CASSLSGMANYGYTF.

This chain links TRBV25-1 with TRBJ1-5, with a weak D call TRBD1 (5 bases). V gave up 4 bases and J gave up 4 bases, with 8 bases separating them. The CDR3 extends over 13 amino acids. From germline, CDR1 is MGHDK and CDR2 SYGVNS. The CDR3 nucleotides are TGTGCCAGCAGTGTGGGGCCTAATCAGCCCCAGCATTTT. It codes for CASSVGPNQPQHF.

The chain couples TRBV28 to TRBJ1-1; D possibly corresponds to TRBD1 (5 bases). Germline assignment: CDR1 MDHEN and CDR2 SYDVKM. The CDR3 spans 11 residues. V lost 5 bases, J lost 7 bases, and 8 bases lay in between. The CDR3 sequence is CASSPGYEAFF. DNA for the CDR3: TGTGCCAGCAGTCCAGGGTATGAAGCTTTCTTT.

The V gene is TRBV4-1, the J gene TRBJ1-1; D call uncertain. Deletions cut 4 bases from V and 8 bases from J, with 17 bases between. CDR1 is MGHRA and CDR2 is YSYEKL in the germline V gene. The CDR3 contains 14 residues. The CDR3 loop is CASSLGPLRREAFF. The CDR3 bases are TGCGCCAGCAGCCTCGGCCCGCTCCGGCGGGAAGCTTTCTTT.

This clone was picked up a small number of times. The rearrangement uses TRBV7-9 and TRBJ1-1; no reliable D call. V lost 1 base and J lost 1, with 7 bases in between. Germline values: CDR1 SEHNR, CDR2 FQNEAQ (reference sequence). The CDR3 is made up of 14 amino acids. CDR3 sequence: CASSLGGENTEAFF. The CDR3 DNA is TGTGCCAGCAGCTTAGGAGGCGAGAACACTGAAGCTTTCTTT.

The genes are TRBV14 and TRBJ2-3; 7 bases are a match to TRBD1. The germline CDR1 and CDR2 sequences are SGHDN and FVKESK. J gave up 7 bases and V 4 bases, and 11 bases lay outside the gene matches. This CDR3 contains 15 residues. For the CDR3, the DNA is TGTGCCAGCAGCCTCACAGGGGCCCAACTTAATACGCAGTATTTT. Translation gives CASSLTGAQLNTQYF.

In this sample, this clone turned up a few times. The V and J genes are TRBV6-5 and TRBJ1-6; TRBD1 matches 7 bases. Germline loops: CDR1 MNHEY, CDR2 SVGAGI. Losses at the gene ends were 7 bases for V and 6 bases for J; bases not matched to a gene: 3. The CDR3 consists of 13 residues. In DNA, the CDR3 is TGTGCCAGCACCACAGGGGTTAATTCACCCCTCCACTTT. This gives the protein CASTTGVNSPLHF.

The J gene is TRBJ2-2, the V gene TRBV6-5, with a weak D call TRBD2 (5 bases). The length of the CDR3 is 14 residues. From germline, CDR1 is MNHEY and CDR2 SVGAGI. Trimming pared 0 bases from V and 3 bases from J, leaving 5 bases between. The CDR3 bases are TGTGCCAGCAGTTACTCGAGGGACACCGGGGAGCTGTTTTTT. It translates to CASSYSRDTGELFF.